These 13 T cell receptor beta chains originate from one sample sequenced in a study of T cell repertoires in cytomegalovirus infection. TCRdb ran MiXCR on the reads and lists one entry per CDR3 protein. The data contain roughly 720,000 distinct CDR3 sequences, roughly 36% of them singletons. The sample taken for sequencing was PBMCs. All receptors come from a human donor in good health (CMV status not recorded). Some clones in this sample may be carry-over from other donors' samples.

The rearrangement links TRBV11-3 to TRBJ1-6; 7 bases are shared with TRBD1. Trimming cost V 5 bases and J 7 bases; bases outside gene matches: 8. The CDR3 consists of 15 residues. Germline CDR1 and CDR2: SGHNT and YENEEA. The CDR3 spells CASSAPGQRNSPLHF. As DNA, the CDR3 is TGTGCCAGCAGCGCCCCGGGACAGCGGAATTCACCCCTCCACTTT.

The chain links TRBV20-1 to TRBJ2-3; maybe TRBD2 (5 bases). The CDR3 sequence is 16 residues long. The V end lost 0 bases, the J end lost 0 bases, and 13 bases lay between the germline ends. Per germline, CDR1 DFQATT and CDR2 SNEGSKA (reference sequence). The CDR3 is CSARDLGGTSTDTQYF. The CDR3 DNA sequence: TGCAGTGCTAGAGATCTTGGAGGAACTAGCACAGATACGCAGTATTTT.

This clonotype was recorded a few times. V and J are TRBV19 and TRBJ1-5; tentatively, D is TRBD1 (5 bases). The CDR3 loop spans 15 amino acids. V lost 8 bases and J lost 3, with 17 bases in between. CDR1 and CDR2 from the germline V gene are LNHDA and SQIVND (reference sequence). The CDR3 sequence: CASVGQSGVNQPQHF. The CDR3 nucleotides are TGTGCCAGTGTTGGACAAAGCGGTGTCAATCAGCCCCAGCATTTT.

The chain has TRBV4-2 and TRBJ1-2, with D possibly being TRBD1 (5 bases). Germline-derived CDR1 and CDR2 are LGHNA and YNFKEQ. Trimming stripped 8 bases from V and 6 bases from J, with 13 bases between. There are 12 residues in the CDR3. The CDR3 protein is CASRKGADGYTF. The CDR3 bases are TGTGCCAGCCGAAAAGGGGCCGATGGCTACACCTTC.

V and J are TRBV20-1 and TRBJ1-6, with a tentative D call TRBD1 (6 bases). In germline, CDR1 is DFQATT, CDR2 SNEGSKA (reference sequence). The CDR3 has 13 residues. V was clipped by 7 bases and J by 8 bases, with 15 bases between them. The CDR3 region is CSVGPRGDSPLHF. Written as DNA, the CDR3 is TGCAGTGTTGGGCCGAGGGGGGATTCACCCCTCCACTTT.

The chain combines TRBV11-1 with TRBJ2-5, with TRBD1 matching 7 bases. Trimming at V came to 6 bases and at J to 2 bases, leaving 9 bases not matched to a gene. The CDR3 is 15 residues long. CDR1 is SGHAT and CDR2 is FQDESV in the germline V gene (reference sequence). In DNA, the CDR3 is TGTGCCAGCAGGGGCGGACAGGTCCTTCAAGAGACCCAGTACTTC. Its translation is CASRGGQVLQETQYF. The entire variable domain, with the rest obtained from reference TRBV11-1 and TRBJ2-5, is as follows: EAEVAQSPRYKITEKSQAVAFWCDPISGHATLYWYRQILGQGPELLVQFQDESVVDDSQLPKDRFSAERLKGVDSTLKIQPAELGDSAMYLCASRGGQVLQETQYFGPGTRLLVL.

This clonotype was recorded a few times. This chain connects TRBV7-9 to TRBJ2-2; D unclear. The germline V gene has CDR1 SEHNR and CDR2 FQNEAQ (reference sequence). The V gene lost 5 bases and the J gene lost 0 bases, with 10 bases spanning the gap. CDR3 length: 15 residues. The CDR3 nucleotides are TGTGCCAGCAGCCTACGGACGGCGAACACCGGGGAGCTGTTTTTT. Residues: CASSLRTANTGELFF.

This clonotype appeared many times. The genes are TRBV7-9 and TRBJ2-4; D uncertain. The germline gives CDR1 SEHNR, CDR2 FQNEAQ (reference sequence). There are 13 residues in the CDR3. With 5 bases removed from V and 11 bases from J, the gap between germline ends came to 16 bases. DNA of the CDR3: TGTGCCAGCAGCCCCGAGTTGGGTTGGGTTCAGTACTTC. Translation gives CASSPELGWVQYF.

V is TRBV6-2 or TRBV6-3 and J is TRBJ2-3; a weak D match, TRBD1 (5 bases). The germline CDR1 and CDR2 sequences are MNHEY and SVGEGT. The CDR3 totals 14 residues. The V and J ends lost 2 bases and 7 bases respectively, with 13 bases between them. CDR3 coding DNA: TGTGCCAGCAGTTACCAAACCCGACAGAATACGCAGTATTTT. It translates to CASSYQTRQNTQYF.

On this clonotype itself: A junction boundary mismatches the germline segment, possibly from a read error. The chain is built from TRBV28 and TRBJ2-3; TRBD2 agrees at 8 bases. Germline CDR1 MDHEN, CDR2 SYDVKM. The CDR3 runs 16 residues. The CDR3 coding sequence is TGTGCCAGCAGTTCGGGAGGGGGGGGTTACACAGATACGCAGTCTTGG. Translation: CASSSGGGGYTDTQSW.

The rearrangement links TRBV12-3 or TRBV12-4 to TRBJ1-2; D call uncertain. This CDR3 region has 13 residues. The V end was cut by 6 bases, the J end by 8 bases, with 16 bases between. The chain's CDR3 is CASSRGPQVGYTF. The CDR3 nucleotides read TGTGCCAGCAGCCGCGGACCCCAGGTCGGCTACACCTTC.

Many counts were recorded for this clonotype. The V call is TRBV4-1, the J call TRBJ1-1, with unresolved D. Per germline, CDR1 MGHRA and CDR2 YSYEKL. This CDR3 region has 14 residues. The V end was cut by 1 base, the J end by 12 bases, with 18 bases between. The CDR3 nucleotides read TGCGCCAGCAGCCAAGCCGCGACCCAGACCGGAACTTTCTTT. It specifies CASSQAATQTGTFF.

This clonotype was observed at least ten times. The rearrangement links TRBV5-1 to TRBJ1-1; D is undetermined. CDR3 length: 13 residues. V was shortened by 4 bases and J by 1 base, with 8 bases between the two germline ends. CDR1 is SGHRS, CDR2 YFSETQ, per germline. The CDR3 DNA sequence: TGCGCCAGCAGCAGTGGCACGAACACTGAAGCTTTCTTT. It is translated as CASSSGTNTEAFF.